This T cell receptor (beta chain) was observed in a study of regulatory T cells in long-lasting Graves disease. Regarding the study as a whole: Those with persistent Graves' had less TCR diversity than newly diagnosed patients. In persistent patients, shared public clonotypes (over 2,500) outnumbered those in new patients (around 1,000).

Assembly of TCR beta libraries relied on iRepertoire HTBI primers together with Arm-PCR of CDR3 regions. MiXCR was run by TCRdb on the multiplex PCR reads, yielding one entry per CDR3 protein. The repertoire holds roughly 400,000 distinct CDR3 sequences, with 15% as singletons. As for time point: newly diagnosed GD, antithyroid drugs for less than 3 months. Generation of the TCR library employed RNA extracted from PBMCs. The germline CDR1 and CDR2 sequences are SQVTM and ANQGSEA. The CDR3 is made up of 13 amino acids. The table lists this clonotype with a few counts. The antigen remains undetermined. Germline is not matched at one junction end, which may reflect a read error. The same sample was also used in a study of T cells in Graves' hyperthyroidism and ophthalmopathy.

The origin of this receptor is a middle-aged woman with Graves disease. The rearrangement links TRBV29-1 to TRBJ2-7; 9 nucleotides line up with TRBD1. This material consisted of peripheral blood mononuclear cells (PBMCs), taken at new diagnosis, from a patient treated with antithyroid drugs. The CDR3: CNVVTGGSYEQYF. Here the CDR3 DNA reads TGCAACGTTGTGACAGGGGGGTCCTACGAGCAGTACTTC.